This TCR beta chain was identified during a study of CD8+CD57+ T cells in acquired aplastic anemia. For the study at large: The study obtained an average of approximately 3 ug of DNA from sorted CD4+ and CD8+ cells. Findings and caveats of the study: Patients and healthy controls showed no significant CD8+ Simpson's diversity difference. Comparison of patients with controls identified approximately 28 shared CD8+ CDR3 sequences.

The CDR3 loop spans 16 amino acids. The V segment lost 4 bases and the J segment 0 bases; nucleotides outside the gene matches: 7. On this clonotype itself: Its antigen remains unidentified.

Genomic DNA provided the template from which TCR beta VDJ and CDR3 profiles were obtained. TCRdb reanalysed the reads using MiXCR and keeps one entry per CDR3 protein. The sample shows roughly 420,000 distinct CDR3 sequences, 65% to 80% of them seen only once. The sample taken for sequencing was sorted CD4+, CD8+, or CD8+CD57+ T cells (not recorded which) from PBMCs. The genes are TRBV12-3 or TRBV12-4 and TRBJ2-7; TRBD2 matches 9 bases. This sequence originates from a human donor in good health, serving as a control. The chain's CDR3 is CASSSFASGDSYEQYF. The CDR3 nucleotides are TGTGCCAGCAGTTCGTTCGCTAGCGGGGACTCCTACGAGCAGTACTTC.